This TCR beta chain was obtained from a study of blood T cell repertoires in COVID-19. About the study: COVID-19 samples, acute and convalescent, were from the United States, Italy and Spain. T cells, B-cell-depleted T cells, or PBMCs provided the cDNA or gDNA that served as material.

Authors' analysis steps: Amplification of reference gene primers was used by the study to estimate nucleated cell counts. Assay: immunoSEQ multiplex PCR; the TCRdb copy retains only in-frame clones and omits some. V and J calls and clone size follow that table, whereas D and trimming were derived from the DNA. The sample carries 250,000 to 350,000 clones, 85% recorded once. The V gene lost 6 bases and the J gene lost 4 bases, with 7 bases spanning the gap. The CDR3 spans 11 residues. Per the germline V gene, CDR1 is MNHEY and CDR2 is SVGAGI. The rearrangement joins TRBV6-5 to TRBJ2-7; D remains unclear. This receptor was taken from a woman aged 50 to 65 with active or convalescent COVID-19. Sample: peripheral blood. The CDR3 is CASRANYEQYF. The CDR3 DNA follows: TGTGCCAGCAGGGCCAATTACGAGCAGTACTTC.